The clone carrying this T cell receptor (beta chain) was detected only once. Its antigen is still unknown. CDR3 length: 15 amino acids. CDR1 SGHNT and CDR2 YYREEE come from the germline V gene (reference sequence). V was clipped by 5 bases and J by 2 bases, with 16 bases between them. The method was immunoSEQ multiplex PCR; TCRdb's version includes in-frame clones alone and lacks a portion of them. Of some 520,000 clones in the sample, roughly 87% were seen once. The entry originates in a study of Ad26.COV2.S vaccination and SARS-CoV-2 variants. Turning to the study itself: Once or twice, 56 days apart, Ad26.COV2.S was delivered intramuscularly.

Stated treatment: roughly 18 received Ad26.COV2.S at low or high dose, single or two shots; about 5 received placebo; per-sample allocation not given. The study sampled participants on day 63 after the first vaccine or placebo injection. Study results and limitations: Spike-specific TCR breadth in vaccine recipients exceeded that seen in placebo recipients.

The chain uses TRBV5-4 and TRBJ1-1; D unresolved. This TCR was recovered from a person between 18 and 59 years old who received the Ad26.COV2.S COVID-19 vaccine or a placebo. Sequenced here: peripheral blood, sampled in a trial of Ad26.COV2.S vaccine versus placebo. CDR3 in DNA: TGTGCCAGCAGGAGGGTTGGGCCCCAAAACACTGAAGCTTTCTTT. Its translation is CASRRVGPQNTEAFF.